These 30 T cell receptor beta chains share one sample of origin, sequenced in a study of CD8+ T cells in alopecia areata. Treatment given: oral pan-JAK inhibitor, 5-10 mg twice daily. RNA was isolated and reverse transcribed to cDNA, the sequencing template. Here immunoSEQ multiplex PCR was the method, and the copy in TCRdb shows in-frame clones only, minus some. Among some 210,000 clones listed, approximately 67% were seen once. The sequencing used CD4+ T cells sorted from blood, collected between weeks 43 and 45, from a patient treated with tofacitinib. These receptors were obtained from a human donor with alopecia areata.

This chain links TRBV11-3 with TRBJ2-3; D ambiguous. V was cut by 3 bases and J by 2 bases, with 12 bases left in between. Per the germline V gene, CDR1 is SGHNT and CDR2 is YENEEA. CDR3 length: 15 amino acids. As DNA, the CDR3 is TGTGCCAGCAGCTTGCAAGGATGGAACACAGATACGCAGTATTTT. It specifies CASSLQGWNTDTQYF.

The chain joins TRBV14 to TRBJ1-6; D is unclear. Germline lookup yields CDR1 SGHDN and CDR2 FVKESK. The CDR3 extends over 14 amino acids. Trimming removed 3 bases at V and 6 bases at J, with 9 bases between. CDR3 bases: TGTGCCAGCAGCCAGCCTCACAGTAATTCACCCCTCCACTTT. Translated, it gives CASSQPHSNSPLHF. The full variable domain, its missing parts supplied by reference TRBV14 and TRBJ1-6, is EAGVTQFPSHSVIEKGQTVTLRCDPISGHDNLYWYRRVMGKEIKFLLHFVKESKQDESGMPNNRFLAERTGGTYSTLKVQPAELEDSGVYFCASSQPHSNSPLHFGNGTRLTVT.

This chain joins TRBV29-1 and TRBJ2-3, with D possibly matching TRBD2 (7 bases). This CDR3 contains 16 residues. Germline V gene sequence: CDR1 SQVTM, CDR2 ANQGSEA. V gave up 7 bases and J gave up 0 bases, with 20 bases separating them. The CDR3 loop is CSARGGEDRSTDTQYF. The CDR3 nucleotides are TGCAGCGCCAGAGGGGGGGAGGACCGAAGCACAGATACGCAGTATTTT.

CDR3 sequence: CASSLQPGQGRFEQYF. CDR3 coding DNA: TGTGCCAGCAGCTTGCAGCCGGGACAGGGTAGGTTCGAGCAGTACTTC. The chain combines TRBV5-4 with TRBJ2-7; TRBD1 agrees at 9 bases. The germline V gene encodes CDR1 SGHNT and CDR2 YYREEE (reference sequence). With 1 base clipped from V and 6 bases from J, the junction kept 11 bases outside the gene matches. The CDR3 length is 16 residues.

This clone was recorded once. This chain joins TRBV30 and TRBJ2-1; 12 bases agree with TRBD2. Germline-derived CDR1 and CDR2 are GTSNPN and SVGIG (reference sequence). Losses at the gene ends were 8 bases for V and 7 bases for J; bases not matched to a gene: 6. This CDR3 comprises 13 residues. The CDR3 nucleotides read TGTGCCAGTACTAGCGGGGGGACTAATGAGCAGTTCTTC. Translated: CASTSGGTNEQFF.

DNA for the CDR3: TGTGCCAGCACTCCTGAGGTGTTAAACACCGGGGAGCTGTTTTTT. Its translation: CASTPEVLNTGELFF. The chain combines TRBV2 with TRBJ2-2; D remains ambiguous. Germline V gene data show CDR1 as SNHLY and CDR2 as FYNNEI. This CDR3 spans 15 amino acids. V shed 7 bases and J shed 2 bases, with 14 bases lying between them.

V is TRBV13 and J is TRBJ2-1; 8 bases line up with TRBD2. Germline V lookup: CDR1 PRHDT, CDR2 FYEKMQ (reference sequence). J lost 4 bases, V lost 5 bases, and 7 bases had no gene match. This CDR3 contains 15 residues. CDR3 nucleotide sequence: TGTGCCAGCAGCCCCGAGGGACTAGATTACAATGAGCAGTTCTTC. Translation: CASSPEGLDYNEQFF.

The V call is TRBV7-7, the J call TRBJ2-2, with 8 bases that match TRBD1. Germline V lookup: CDR1 SSHAT, CDR2 FNYEAQ (reference sequence). V shed 5 bases and J 6 bases; nucleotides not matched to a gene: 5. The CDR3 spans 14 residues. The CDR3 loop reads CASSPQGAAGELFF. CDR3 DNA sequence: TGTGCCAGCAGCCCCCAGGGGGCCGCCGGGGAGCTGTTTTTT.

J is TRBJ2-6 and V is TRBV7-8, with TRBD1 identical over 9 bases. V was pared by 4 bases and J by 1 base, with 5 bases of the junction left unmatched. This CDR3 contains 17 residues. Germline V gene sequence: CDR1 SGHVS, CDR2 FQNEAQ. The CDR3 here is CASSSGTGRSGANVLTF. The CDR3 DNA reads as TGTGCCAGCAGCTCAGGGACAGGGAGGTCTGGGGCCAACGTCCTGACTTTC.

This chain uses TRBV15 with TRBJ2-7, with TRBD1 identical over 8 bases. Trimming removed 0 bases from V and 10 bases from J; junction bases left unmatched: 14. The CDR3 spans 16 residues. Germline lookup yields CDR1 LNHNV and CDR2 YYDKDF (reference sequence). CDR3 amino acids: CATSRDGGTGTLSQYF. The CDR3 DNA is TGTGCCACCAGCAGAGATGGTGGGACAGGCACCCTCAGCCAGTACTTC.

The chain recombines TRBV7-7 with TRBJ2-2, with 7 positions matching TRBD1. CDR1 SSHAT and CDR2 FNYEAQ come from the germline V gene (reference sequence). After removal of 5 bases from V and 5 bases from J, the junction contained 5 bases not matched to a gene. This CDR3 is built from 14 residues. The CDR3 DNA follows: TGTGCCAGCAGCCAGGACAGGCGTACCGGGGAGCTGTTTTTT. It specifies CASSQDRRTGELFF.

The rearrangement joins TRBV5-1 to TRBJ2-5; 8 positions match TRBD1. This CDR3 contains 16 residues. The germline V gene encodes CDR1 SGHRS and CDR2 YFSETQ. Losses at the gene ends were 5 bases for V and 4 bases for J; bases not matched to a gene: 13. CDR3 protein: CASSNLQVTGGETQYF. Here the CDR3 DNA reads TGCGCCAGCAGTAATCTGCAAGTTACAGGGGGAGAGACCCAGTACTTC.

For this clone: One junction end does not reproduce the germline sequence, and a read error may be involved. V and J are TRBV4-3 and TRBJ2-1; D may correspond to TRBD1 or TRBD2 (5 bases each). The CDR3 loop spans 15 amino acids. Germline V CDR1 and CDR2: LGHNA, YSLEER. The CDR3 coding sequence is TGCGCCAGCAGCCGAGGGGATGGCTCCTACAACGAGCAGTTCTTC. It encodes CASSRGDGSYNEQFF.

This clone was counted between two and nine times. The V call is TRBV7-6, the J call TRBJ2-3, with TRBD2 identical over 7 bases. Per the germline V gene, CDR1 is SGHVS and CDR2 is FNYEAQ. This CDR3 has 17 residues. Trimming took 5 bases from V and 6 from J; bases not matched to a gene: 17. The CDR3 DNA follows: TGTGCCAGCAGCCCCGGGGGGTGGCGGGGCGCCGGGGATACGCAGTATTTT. It yields the protein CASSPGGWRGAGDTQYF. The variable domain in full, completed from reference TRBV7-6 and TRBJ2-3, reads GAGVSQSPRYKVTKRGQDVALRCDPISGHVSLYWYRQALGQGPEFLTYFNYEAQQDKSGLPNDRFSAERPEGSISTLTIQRTEQRDSAMYRCASSPGGWRGAGDTQYFGPGTRLTVL.

The chain joins TRBV4-1 to TRBJ1-6, with 9 bases fitting TRBD1. Germline V gene sequence: CDR1 MGHRA, CDR2 YSYEKL. The CDR3 runs to 15 residues. V was clipped by 5 bases and J by 7 bases; unmatched bases: 6. In nucleotides, the CDR3 is TGCGCCAGCAGCTTTGGACAGGGGAGGAATTCACCCCTCCACTTT. It yields the protein CASSFGQGRNSPLHF.

The gene calls are TRBV5-6 and TRBJ1-2; TRBD1 might be the D (5 bases). The ends were cut back, 3 bases at V and 2 bases at J, with 17 bases in the middle. The CDR3 runs 16 residues. CDR1 SGHDT and CDR2 YYEEEE come from the germline V gene. CDR3: CASSSIGALPNYGYTF. The CDR3 coding sequence is TGTGCCAGCAGCTCCATTGGGGCTTTACCGAACTATGGCTACACCTTC.

This chain joins TRBV30 and TRBJ2-2, with 12 positions matching TRBD2. The germline V gene has CDR1 GTSNPN and CDR2 SVGIG (reference sequence). The CDR3 runs to 15 residues. V shed 3 bases, J shed 5 bases, and the junction held 4 bases outside the gene matches. CDR3 bases: TGTGCCTGGAGCCGGACTAGCGGGGTTACCGGGGAGCTGTTTTTT. Protein sequence: CAWSRTSGVTGELFF.

This clone showed up just a few times. Additional DNA sequences in this sample encode the identical CDR3. The chain joins TRBV29-1 to TRBJ2-7, with TRBD1 matching 7 bases. The germline gives CDR1 SQVTM, CDR2 ANQGSEA. The CDR3 loop spans 12 amino acids. The trim removed 6 bases at V and 2 bases at J, leaving 4 bases unmatched. DNA for the CDR3: TGCAGCGTGAGGACAGGCCCCTACGAGCAGTACTTC. It encodes CSVRTGPYEQYF.

The chain has TRBV30 and TRBJ1-1; D call uncertain. The CDR3 loop spans 11 amino acids. The V end lost 3 bases, the J end lost 4 bases, and 6 bases lay between the germline ends. Germline values: CDR1 GTSNPN, CDR2 SVGIG (reference sequence). The CDR3 nucleotides are TGTGCCTGGAGGGGAGCCACTGAAGCTTTCTTT. It is translated as CAWRGATEAFF.

The gene calls are TRBV5-6 and TRBJ2-5; D is ambiguous. Germline V gives CDR1 SGHDT, CDR2 YYEEEE. Deletions cut 0 bases from V and 2 bases from J, with 5 bases between. This CDR3 spans 13 amino acids. This chain's CDR3 is CASSLGVQETQYF. The CDR3 DNA sequence: TGTGCCAGCAGCTTGGGTGTTCAAGAGACCCAGTACTTC.

This clone has only one observation. The J gene is TRBJ1-2, the V gene TRBV28, with D possibly being TRBD1 (6 bases). Trimming stripped 5 bases from V and 4 bases from J, with 17 bases between. The germline V gene has CDR1 MDHEN and CDR2 SYDVKM. The CDR3 consists of 15 residues. CDR3 coding DNA: TGTGCCAGCAGTGCCAATCTCAGGGGTAGCTATGGCTACACCTTC. Amino acids: CASSANLRGSYGYTF.

The genes are TRBV6-6 and TRBJ1-2; the D is unclear. V was shortened by 8 bases and J by 2 bases, with 12 bases between the two germline ends. The CDR3 has 13 amino acids. Per germline, CDR1 MNHNY and CDR2 SVGAGI (reference sequence). CDR3 DNA sequence: TGTGCCAGCGTATCGAGAAAAAACTATGGCTACACCTTC. Its protein is CASVSRKNYGYTF.

The gene calls are TRBV5-1 and TRBJ1-5, with 7 bases matching TRBD1. The junction had 5 bases not matched to a gene; V was cut back by 0 bases and J by 5 bases. This CDR3 has 15 residues. Germline loops: CDR1 SGHRS, CDR2 YFSETQ. CDR3 DNA: TGCGCCAGCAGCTTGGAGGGGGCTATGGATCAGCCCCAGCATTTT. This translates into CASSLEGAMDQPQHF.

This clone was found a few times. The chain couples TRBV7-2 to TRBJ1-1; D ambiguous. CDR3 length: 15 amino acids. CDR1 is SGHTA and CDR2 is FQGNSA in the germline V gene. V lost 1 base to trimming and J lost 0 bases, with 9 bases between them. The CDR3 DNA is TGTGCCAGCAGCTTAGTTGCCCTCCTGAACACTGAAGCTTTCTTT. It is translated as CASSLVALLNTEAFF.

The rearrangement links TRBV29-1 to TRBJ1-1; no firm D call. The CDR3 is 16 residues long. V gave up 1 base and J gave up 6 bases, with 21 bases separating them. Germline lookup yields CDR1 SQVTM and CDR2 ANQGSEA. The CDR3 sequence: CSVEGRVRVGVAEAFF. The DNA of the CDR3 is TGCAGCGTTGAAGGCCGAGTGAGGGTCGGGGTTGCTGAAGCTTTCTTT.

This rearrangement joins TRBV25-1 to TRBJ2-1; TRBD1 agrees at 8 bases. The ends lost 4 bases at V and 3 bases at J; junction bases unmatched: 2. CDR1 and CDR2 from the germline V gene are MGHDK and SYGVNS. This CDR3 comprises 14 residues. CDR3 residues: CASSVDRDYNEQFF. CDR3 DNA sequence: TGTGCCAGCAGTGTGGACAGGGACTACAATGAGCAGTTCTTC.

The CDR3 region has the DNA TGCGCCAGCAGCCAAGATCAAAGACAGGGTGTCTATGGCTACACCTTC. It codes for CASSQDQRQGVYGYTF. J is TRBJ1-2 and V is TRBV4-3; 7 positions match TRBD1. Germline CDR1 LGHNA, CDR2 YSLEER. This CDR3 has 16 residues. The ends lost 0 bases at V and 4 bases at J; junction bases unmatched: 8.

This clone was counted only a few times. The V call is TRBV29-1, the J call TRBJ2-5; unclear D gene. Trimming left V 1 base short and J 5 bases short, with 17 bases between. Germline values: CDR1 SQVTM, CDR2 ANQGSEA. The CDR3 consists of 15 residues. In nucleotides, the CDR3 is TGCAGCGTTGAAGCCCCCGGCTCATTCGGGGAGACCCAGTACTTC. Its protein product is CSVEAPGSFGETQYF.

The V call is TRBV29-1, the J call TRBJ1-1; possibly TRBD1 for D (5 bases). This CDR3 contains 15 residues. V gave up 4 bases and J gave up 0 bases, with 15 bases separating them. Germline V gives CDR1 SQVTM, CDR2 ANQGSEA. The CDR3 bases are TGCAGCGTTGGACCTACGGGACGGTTGAACACTGAAGCTTTCTTT. Translating it yields CSVGPTGRLNTEAFF.

This clone was observed a few times. At the DNA level, this CDR3 is encoded by other sequences in the same sample as well. J is TRBJ1-1 and V is TRBV7-9; D unresolved. CDR3 length equals 13 residues. CDR1 is SEHNR and CDR2 is FQNEAQ in the germline V gene (reference sequence). The V end lost 0 bases, the J end lost 0 bases, and 2 bases lay between the germline ends. CDR3 coding DNA: TGTGCCAGCAGCTTAGCCCTGAACACTGAAGCTTTCTTT. This codes for CASSLALNTEAFF.